The sample holds one count of the clone carrying this T cell receptor beta chain. Libraries were prepared by immunoSEQ multiplex PCR; TCRdb keeps only in-frame clonotypes and omits some of them. The table has 76,000 or so clones, almost 85% seen once. The data belong to a study of blood T cell repertoires in COVID-19. V shed 10 bases, J shed 1 base, and the junction held 9 bases outside the gene matches. Per germline, CDR1 ENHRY and CDR2 SYGVKD. The CDR3 loop spans 14 amino acids. The sample taken for sequencing was peripheral blood. The clonotype originates from a man aged 50-60 years with acute or convalescent COVID-19. J is TRBJ1-2 and V is TRBV10-3; TRBD1 matches at 7 bases. The CDR3 is CATEPGQSNYGYTF. The CDR3 coding sequence is TGTGCCACCGAGCCGGGACAGAGTAACTATGGCTACACCTTC.